These 17 T cell receptor beta chains were sequenced from one sample in a study of blood T cell repertoires in COVID-19. Some clones are missing from TCRdb's copy, which holds only in-frame ones; the method was immunoSEQ multiplex PCR. This sample has some 170,000 clones; roughly 87% occur once, and the top ten carry almost 8.5%. The sample consisted of peripheral blood. Receptors were obtained from a woman in her seventies with acute or convalescent COVID-19.

The gene calls are TRBV4-1 and TRBJ2-7; TRBD2 agrees at 11 bases. The CDR3 has 16 residues. Germline CDR1 reads MGHRA; CDR2 reads YSYEKL. Losses at the gene ends were 0 bases for V and 6 bases for J; bases not matched to a gene: 7. The CDR3 loop is CASSQEGTSGSGEQYF. DNA of the CDR3: TGCGCCAGCAGCCAAGAAGGAACTAGCGGGAGCGGCGAGCAGTACTTC.

The chain is built from TRBV27 and TRBJ1-1, with TRBD1 matching 7 bases. CDR1 and CDR2 from the germline V gene are MNHEY and SMNVEV (reference sequence). The CDR3 loop spans 15 amino acids. The V gene end was trimmed by 3 bases and the J gene end by 0 bases; junction bases not matched to a gene: 4. CDR3: CASSFSGTVNTEAFF. The CDR3 bases are TGTGCCAGCAGTTTTTCCGGGACAGTGAACACTGAAGCTTTCTTT.

This clone is a singleton in its sample. V and J are TRBV7-9 and TRBJ2-1, with 9 positions matching TRBD2. Germline CDR1 and CDR2: SEHNR and FQNEAQ (reference sequence). This CDR3 spans 15 amino acids. V shed 3 bases and J 4 bases; nucleotides not matched to a gene: 4. CDR3 residues: CASSFSSGVYNEQFF. The CDR3 region has the DNA TGTGCCAGCAGCTTTTCTAGCGGGGTTTACAATGAGCAGTTCTTC.

The V and J genes are TRBV12-3 or TRBV12-4 and TRBJ1-6; 8 bases align to TRBD1. J was trimmed by 10 bases and V by 5 bases; bases with no gene match: 4. This CDR3 spans 13 amino acids. The CDR3 DNA reads TGTGCCAGCAGTCGGACAGGGTCATCACCCCTCCACTTT. The encoded protein is CASSRTGSSPLHF.

This sequence joins TRBV28 and TRBJ2-2; TRBD2 matches 11 bases. The CDR3 contains 18 residues. The junction had 13 bases not matched to a gene; V was cut back by 6 bases and J by 4 bases. Germline assignment: CDR1 MDHEN and CDR2 SYDVKM. Written as DNA, the CDR3 is TGTGCCAGCAGGGGAAATAGCGGGGGGGCCTTGGTCACCGGGGAGCTGTTTTTT. Its protein product is CASRGNSGGALVTGELFF. Variable domain in full (rest from reference TRBV28 and TRBJ2-2): DVKVTQSSRYLVKRTGEKVFLECVQDMDHENMFWYRQDPGLGLRLIYFSYDVKMKEKGDIPEGYSVSREKKERFSLILESASTNQTSMYLCASRGNSGGALVTGELFFGEGSRLTVL.

CDR3 nucleotides: TGTGCCAGCAGTTACTCAAAGGGGCGGACCGGGGAGCTGTTTTTT. It encodes CASSYSKGRTGELFF. The rearrangement uses TRBV6-5 and TRBJ2-2; possible D gene TRBD1, 5 bases. Trimming stripped 0 bases from V and 5 bases from J, with 10 bases between. The CDR3 is made up of 15 amino acids. The germline V gene has CDR1 MNHEY and CDR2 SVGAGI.

The genes are TRBV7-9 and TRBJ2-5; TRBD2 matches at 7 bases. V shed 5 bases and J 7 bases; nucleotides not matched to a gene: 13. The CDR3 runs 15 residues. Germline CDR1 reads SEHNR; CDR2 reads FQNEAQ (reference sequence). In nucleotides, the CDR3 is TGTGCCAGCAGCCCGTATTTGGGGGGGTCAGGGACCCAGTACTTC. Residues: CASSPYLGGSGTQYF.

The J gene is TRBJ2-5, the V gene TRBV7-2; weak D call: TRBD2 (6 bases). The CDR3 consists of 15 residues. The germline V gene has CDR1 SGHTA and CDR2 FQGNSA. Trimming took off 5 bases at V and 5 bases at J, with 18 bases between the two ends. CDR3 in amino acids: CASSISAGSWETQYF. The CDR3 DNA follows: TGTGCCAGCAGCATTTCGGCGGGATCGTGGGAGACCCAGTACTTC.

The chain joins TRBV3-1 (or the pseudogene TRBV3-2) to TRBJ1-2, with D unclear. CDR1 LGHDT and CDR2 YNNKEL come from the germline V gene (reference sequence). This CDR3 has 13 residues. Trimming cost V 3 bases and J 2 bases, with 7 bases left between them. CDR3 region: CASSQRRNYGYTF. The CDR3 nucleotides are TGTGCCAGCAGCCAGAGGAGAAACTATGGCTACACCTTC.

CDR3 in amino acids: CASSLGGTLATNEKLFF. As DNA, the CDR3 is TGCGCCAGCAGCTTGGGTGGCACCCTAGCAACTAATGAAAAACTGTTTTTT. The gene calls are TRBV5-1 and TRBJ1-4; D not certain. Germline CDR1 and CDR2: SGHRS and YFSETQ. Trimming stripped 0 bases from V and 0 bases from J, with 12 bases between. There are 17 residues in the CDR3.

This clone was found a few times. The J gene is TRBJ2-7, the V gene TRBV9, with 9 positions matching TRBD2. The CDR3 runs to 18 residues. In germline, CDR1 is SGDLS, CDR2 YYNGEE. V dropped 3 bases and J dropped 6; count of bases not matched to a gene: 19. The CDR3 DNA sequence: TGTGCCAGCAGCGCCCAAGGGGTAGCGGGGGTGCCCTCGGGCGAGCAGTACTTC. Translation gives CASSAQGVAGVPSGEQYF.

A note on this clone: Other DNA sequences in the sample encode the same CDR3. This chain links TRBV9 with TRBJ2-1, with TRBD2 matching 8 bases. The germline V gene has CDR1 SGDLS and CDR2 YYNGEE. The CDR3 is made up of 15 amino acids. With 2 bases clipped from V and 0 bases from J, the junction kept 1 base outside the gene matches. The CDR3 bases are TGTGCCAGCAGCGTGAGCGGGAGCTCCTACAATGAGCAGTTCTTC. It yields the protein CASSVSGSSYNEQFF.

The genes are TRBV15 and TRBJ1-6, with D unresolved. Trimming pared 0 bases from V and 6 bases from J, leaving 9 bases between. Germline assignment: CDR1 LNHNV and CDR2 YYDKDF (reference sequence). This CDR3 comprises 15 residues. The CDR3 region has the DNA TGTGCCACCAGCAGAGATGGAGCGGTTAATTCACCCCTCCACTTT. This gives the protein CATSRDGAVNSPLHF.

This chain joins TRBV3-1 (or the pseudogene TRBV3-2) and TRBJ1-1; D is uncertain. With 10 bases removed from V and 0 bases from J, the gap between germline ends came to 9 bases. The CDR3 is 12 residues long. The germline V gene encodes CDR1 LGHDT and CDR2 YNNKEL (reference sequence). CDR3 in amino acids: CATRHMNTEAFF. CDR3 bases: TGTGCCACCAGACACATGAACACTGAAGCTTTCTTT.

This clone was recorded only once. The V call is TRBV6-4, the J call TRBJ1-2; no clear D gene. CDR1 is MRHNA and CDR2 is SNTAGT in the germline V gene. V shed 6 bases and J shed 8 bases, with 16 bases lying between them. CDR3 length: 13 residues. The CDR3 DNA is TGTGCCAGCAGCGCTACCCGGAGAGAGGGCTACACCTTC. Translated: CASSATRREGYTF.

The chain carries TRBV28 and TRBJ1-2; TRBD1 agrees at 9 bases. CDR1 is MDHEN, CDR2 SYDVKM, per germline. CDR3 length: 14 amino acids. J was trimmed by 5 bases and V by 6 bases; bases with no gene match: 7. CDR3 residues: CASRLGQGGYGYTF. The CDR3 DNA sequence: TGTGCCAGCAGGTTGGGACAGGGAGGTTATGGCTACACCTTC.

CDR3 residues: CASSQRGNALDGYTF. In DNA, the CDR3 is TGTGCCAGCAGCCAAAGAGGGAATGCACTTGATGGCTACACCTTC. The chain uses TRBV2 and TRBJ1-2; D call uncertain. The V end lost 6 bases, the J end lost 6 bases, and 20 bases lay between the germline ends. CDR1 and CDR2 from the germline V gene are SNHLY and FYNNEI. The CDR3 has 15 amino acids.